This T cell receptor (beta chain) was recorded in a study of CD8 T cells in Susac syndrome. The authors negatively isolated CD8+ and CD4+ T cells and FACS-enriched TEMRA cells. The RNA, roughly 0.45 to 1 ug, was put through reverse transcription using random hexamers. It was immunoSEQ multiplex PCR that amplified TCR beta CDR3 across 54 Vbeta and 13 Jbeta. TCRdb passed the immunoSEQ multiplex PCR reads through MiXCR, listing each CDR3 protein once. Of tens of thousands of distinct CDR3 sequences detected, around 94% appear once; the ten largest clones hold about 0.25%. The CDR3 extends over 14 amino acids. CDR1 is SGDLS and CDR2 is YYNGEE in the germline V gene. V was clipped by 2 bases and J by 1 base, with 6 bases between them.

The sequence was collected from a human donor in good health. The sequencing sample was made of CD8+ T cells from PBMCs. The J gene is TRBJ1-4, the V gene TRBV9; D not resolved. CDR3 nucleotide sequence: TGTGCCAGCAGCGTTGGGTTAACTAATGAAAAACTGTTTTTT. Its protein is CASSVGLTNEKLFF.